The 2 T cell receptor beta chains listed next were all sequenced from one sample in a study of patients and donors after allogeneic stem cell transplantation. TCRdb reprocessed the RT-PCR reads via MiXCR and lists one record per CDR3 protein. The sample comprises about a million distinct CDR3 sequences, over 15% of which are singletons, and around 6% rests with the top ten. Sequencing was done on a sample of blood, either unsorted or a sorted T cell fraction (not recorded which). These receptors came from a human donor who was either an allogeneic HSCT recipient or a stem cell or donor lymphocyte infusion donor (not recorded which). It is not recorded whose cells these are; they may come from a transplant donor.

There are many counts of this clonotype. The gene calls are TRBV20-1 and TRBJ2-5, with 8 bases that match TRBD2. In germline, CDR1 is DFQATT, CDR2 SNEGSKA (reference sequence). CDR3 length equals 12 residues. V shed 6 bases and J 2 bases; nucleotides not matched to a gene: 2. CDR3 loop: CSAERGQETQYF. The DNA for the CDR3 is TGCAGTGCCGAGCGGGGGCAAGAGACCCAGTACTTC.

This clonotype has more than one count but fewer than ten. The chain carries TRBV6-2 or TRBV6-3 and TRBJ2-7, with a tentative D call TRBD2 (6 bases). Germline-derived CDR1 and CDR2 are MNHEY and SVGEGT. The V end was cut by 6 bases, the J end by 0 bases, with 15 bases between. The CDR3 is 15 amino acids. CDR3 sequence: CASRYAGRHSYEQYF. The DNA of the CDR3 is TGTGCCAGCAGATATGCGGGGAGGCACTCCTACGAGCAGTACTTC.